The rows below give T cell receptor beta chains drawn from one sample of a study of Graves' ophthalmopathy and Graves' hyperthyroidism. TCRdb redid the calling of the multiplex PCR reads with MiXCR, one entry per CDR3 protein. The table shows about 15,000 distinct CDR3 sequences, with approximately 51% occurring only once. The sequenced material came from peripheral blood. These receptor sequences come from a woman younger than 45 with Graves' ophthalmopathy. Both conserved end residues are part of each CDR3. The order of the fields is V gene, J gene, D gene, CDR3 length, clone size, CDR3 DNA, CDR3 protein. D genes are given only for firm matches. Rows may omit the clone size; those that give it use once, few, many or a size class.

TRBV6-5,TRBJ1-4,.,13,medium-sized,TGTGCCAGCAGATACCAGGGAGGTGAAAAACTGTTTTTT,CASRYQGGEKLFF
TRBV6-6,TRBJ2-7,TRBD2,15,medium-sized,TGTGCCAGCAGACAACAGACTAGCGGGAACTACGAGCAGTACTTC,CASRQQTSGNYEQYF
TRBV2,TRBJ2-5,.,14,few,TGTGCCAGCCTAAAGGGAGGGGGTTTAGAGACCCAGTACTTC,CASLKGGGLETQYF
TRBV19,TRBJ1-5,.,15,.,TGTGCCAGTAGTGCCCGACAGAGTAGCAATCAGCCCCAGCATTTT,CASSARQSSNQPQHF
TRBV19,TRBJ2-7,.,13,.,TGTGCCAGTAGTATCGCGTGGGGCTACGAGCAGTACTTC,CASSIAWGYEQYF
TRBV11-1,TRBJ2-3,.,16,.,TGTGCCAGCAGCTTAGAATCAACCAGCGACACAGATACGCAGTATTTT,CASSLESTSDTDTQYF
TRBV7-3,TRBJ1-1,.,15,few,TGTGCCAGCAGCTTATGGGGGGATATGAACACTGAAGCTTTCTTT,CASSLWGDMNTEAFF
TRBV7-6,TRBJ1-2,.,15,.,TGTGCCAGCAGCTTACGACCGGGAACCGACTATGGCTACACCTTC,CASSLRPGTDYGYTF
TRBV29-1,TRBJ1-3,TRBD1,14,many,TGCAGCGTGGGACAGGGAATAGACGGAAACACCATATATTTT,CSVGQGIDGNTIYF
TRBV7-2,TRBJ2-5,TRBD2,14,once,TGTGCCAGCAGCACCCCGACTAGCCCAGAGACCCAGTACTTC,CASSTPTSPETQYF
TRBV20-1,TRBJ1-5,.,14,medium-sized,TGCAGTGCTAGAGATCCGAGGGCGAATCAGCCCCAGCATTTT,CSARDPRANQPQHF
TRBV15,TRBJ2-1,.,15,many,TGTGCCACCAGCAGAGGACGGGAGCCCTACAATGAGCAGTTCTTC,CATSRGREPYNEQFF
TRBV2,TRBJ1-6,.,13,many,TGTGCCAGCAGTGTTGACAGAGGTTCACCCCTCCACTTT,CASSVDRGSPLHF
TRBV20-1,TRBJ2-3,TRBD1,13,.,TGCAGTGCTACTCAGGGGGCTGGAGATACGCAGTATTTT,CSATQGAGDTQYF
TRBV10-3,TRBJ1-6,.,13,.,TGTGCCATCAGGGAGACAGATAATTCACCCCTCCACTTT,CAIRETDNSPLHF
TRBV6-5,TRBJ1-5,TRBD1,13,many,TGTGCCAGCAGTACAGGGGGCAATCAGCCCCAGCATTTT,CASSTGGNQPQHF
TRBV7-9,TRBJ1-2,.,13,many,TGTGCCAGCAGCTCACCGGGACTTGATGGCTACACCTTC,CASSSPGLDGYTF
TRBV20-1,TRBJ2-7,.,14,.,TGCAGTGCGCCCTTTCTCGCGGATTCCTACGAGCAGTACTTC,CSAPFLADSYEQYF
TRBV20-1,TRBJ2-1,TRBD2,16,medium-sized,TGCAGTGCTCCCGAGGTAGCGGGAGGCTTCTACAATGAGCAGTTCTTC,CSAPEVAGGFYNEQFF
TRBV19,TRBJ2-7,.,15,.,TGTGCCAGTAGACGGTCACAGGAAAGCGGGTACGAGCAGTACTTC,CASRRSQESGYEQYF
TRBV29-1,TRBJ1-5,.,11,many,TGCAGCGTTGGCGATTATCAGCCCCAGCATTTT,CSVGDYQPQHF
TRBV10-1,TRBJ2-3,.,13,many,TGCGCCAGCAGCTGGCAGGGTTCCGATACGCAGTATTTT,CASSWQGSDTQYF
TRBV20-1,TRBJ2-3,TRBD2,15,.,TGCAGTGCTAGCGGGAGGGCCGGGGCGGCAGATACGCAGTATTTT,CSASGRAGAADTQYF
TRBV19,TRBJ2-7,.,15,medium-sized,TGTGCCAGTAGCCAGGTACGTGGAAGCTCCTACGAGCAGTACTTC,CASSQVRGSSYEQYF
TRBV2,TRBJ2-7,TRBD1,12,few,TGTGCCAGCAGGGGGACAGGCCGCGAGCAGTACTTC,CASRGTGREQYF
TRBV20-1,TRBJ2-7,.,13,.,TGCAGTGCTAGAGTGCACGGTAACTACGAGCAGTACTTC,CSARVHGNYEQYF
TRBV6-5,TRBJ2-3,.,11,.,TGTGCCAGCAGTTACAGAGATACGCAGTATTTT,CASSYRDTQYF
TRBV20-1,TRBJ2-7,TRBD2,14,.,TGCAGTGCTAGGAGGGCTAGCGGATCCTACGAGCAGTACTTC,CSARRASGSYEQYF
TRBV5-1,TRBJ1-1,TRBD1,15,.,TGCGCCAGCAGCCCGGCTGGGACAGCAAACACTGAAGCTTTCTTT,CASSPAGTANTEAFF
TRBV12-3/TRBV12-4,TRBJ1-2,.,14,.,TGTGCCAGCAGTTTCCCGGAGGGGCACTATGGCTACACCTTC,CASSFPEGHYGYTF
TRBV25-1,TRBJ1-2,.,13,many,TGTGCCAGCAGTGGCACAGGGCCAGTAGGCTACACCTTC,CASSGTGPVGYTF
TRBV10-1,TRBJ2-7,TRBD1,14,few,TGCGCCAGCAGTGCCGCCGGGGACAGCTACGAGCAGTACTTC,CASSAAGDSYEQYF
TRBV7-2,TRBJ2-5,.,14,.,TGTGCCAGCAGCTTAGCGGGGCAGCAAGAGACCCAGTACTTC,CASSLAGQQETQYF
TRBV7-9,TRBJ2-5,.,14,few,TGTGCCAGCAGCCATCGACGGACTCAAGAGACCCAGTACTTC,CASSHRRTQETQYF
TRBV19,TRBJ2-7,TRBD1,15,.,TGTGCCAGTTCCCCGGGCGACAGGGGTTTATACGAGCAGTACTTC,CASSPGDRGLYEQYF
TRBV7-9,TRBJ1-1,TRBD1,15,.,TGTGCCAGCAGCTCCCCGACAGGGATAAACACTGAAGCTTTCTTT,CASSSPTGINTEAFF
TRBV7-9,TRBJ2-6,.,17,few,TGTGCCAGCAGCGGGACAAGGCTAAGCTCTGGGGCCAACGTCCTGACTTTC,CASSGTRLSSGANVLTF